This T cell receptor beta chain comes out of a study of CD8+ T cells in alopecia areata. Study as a whole: Treatment comprised oral tofacitinib, 5 to 10 mg twice daily, in treated patients. The protocol delivered tofacitinib for 6 to 18 months, then withdrew it for 6 months. Study results and limitations: Higher clonality was seen in lesional scalp than in normal scalp, especially in alopecia totalis/universalis.

About this clone: Its antigen is still unknown.

Germline CDR1 and CDR2: KGHSH and LQKENI. Trimming at V came to 1 base and at J to 10 bases, leaving 5 bases not matched to a gene. This CDR3 has 16 residues. Investigators isolated RNA and reverse transcribed it into cDNA to act as the sequencing template. Only in-frame clones appear in the TCRdb table, and some are missing; sequencing was by immunoSEQ multiplex PCR. The data contain roughly 250,000 clones, 60% of them singletons. Treatment noted: oral pan-JAK inhibitor, 5-10 mg twice daily. Researchers picked out CD4+ and CD8+ T cells from PBMCs by sorting. This chain links TRBV18 with TRBJ2-1; 15 bases align to TRBD2. The receptor was isolated from a human donor with alopecia areata. This specimen consisted of CD4+ T cells sorted from blood, obtained around week 53, from a patient treated with tofacitinib. In nucleotides, the CDR3 is TGTGCCAGCTCACCACGTTGGACTAGCGGGAGGGAGGAGCAGTTCTTC. Its protein product is CASSPRWTSGREEQFF. The whole variable domain, remainder taken from reference TRBV18 and TRBJ2-1, is NAGVMQNPRHLVRRRGQEARLRCSPMKGHSHVYWYRQLPEEGLKFMVYLQKENIIDESGMPKERFSAEFPKEGPSILRIQQVVRGDSAAYFCASSPRWTSGREEQFFGPGTRLTVL.